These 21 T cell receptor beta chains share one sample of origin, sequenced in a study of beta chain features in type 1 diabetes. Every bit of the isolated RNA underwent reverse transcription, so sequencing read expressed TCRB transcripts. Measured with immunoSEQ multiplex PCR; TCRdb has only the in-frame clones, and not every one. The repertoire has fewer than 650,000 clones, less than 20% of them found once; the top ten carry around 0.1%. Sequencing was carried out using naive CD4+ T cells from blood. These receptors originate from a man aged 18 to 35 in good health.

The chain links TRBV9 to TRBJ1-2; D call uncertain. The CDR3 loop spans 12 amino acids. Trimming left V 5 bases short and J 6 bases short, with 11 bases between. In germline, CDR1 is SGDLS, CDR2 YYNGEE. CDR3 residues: CASSEPRDGYTF. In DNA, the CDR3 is TGTGCCAGCAGTGAACCCAGAGATGGCTACACCTTC. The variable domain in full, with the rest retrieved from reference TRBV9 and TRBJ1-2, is DSGVTQTPKHLITATGQRVTLRCSPRSGDLSVYWYQQSLDQGLQFLIQYYNGEERAKGNILERFSAQQFPDLHSELNLSSLELGDSALYFCASSEPRDGYTFGSGTRLTVV.

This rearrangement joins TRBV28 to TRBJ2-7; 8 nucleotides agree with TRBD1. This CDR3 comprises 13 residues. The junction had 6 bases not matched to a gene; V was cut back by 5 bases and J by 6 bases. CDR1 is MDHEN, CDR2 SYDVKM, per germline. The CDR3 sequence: CASSPTGDLEQYF. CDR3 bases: TGTGCCAGCAGTCCGACAGGGGATCTCGAGCAGTACTTC.

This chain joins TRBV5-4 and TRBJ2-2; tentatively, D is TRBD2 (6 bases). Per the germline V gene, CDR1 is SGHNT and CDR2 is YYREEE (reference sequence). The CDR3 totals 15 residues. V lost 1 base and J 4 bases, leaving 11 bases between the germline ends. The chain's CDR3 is CASSLLAGSTGELFF. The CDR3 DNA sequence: TGTGCCAGCAGCTTGCTCGCGGGATCCACCGGGGAGCTGTTTTTT.

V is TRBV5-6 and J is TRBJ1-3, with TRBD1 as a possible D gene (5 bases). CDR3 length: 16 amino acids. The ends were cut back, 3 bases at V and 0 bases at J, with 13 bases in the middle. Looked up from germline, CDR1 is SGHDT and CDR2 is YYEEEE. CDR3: CASSSGAGRSGNTIYF. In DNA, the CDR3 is TGTGCCAGCAGCTCTGGGGCAGGTCGCTCTGGAAACACCATATATTTT.

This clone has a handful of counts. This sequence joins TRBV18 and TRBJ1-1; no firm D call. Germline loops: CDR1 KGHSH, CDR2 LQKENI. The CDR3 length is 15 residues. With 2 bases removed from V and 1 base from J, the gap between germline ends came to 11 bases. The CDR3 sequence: CASSPGMGSNTEAFF. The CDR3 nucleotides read TGTGCCAGCTCACCAGGGATGGGGTCGAACACTGAAGCTTTCTTT. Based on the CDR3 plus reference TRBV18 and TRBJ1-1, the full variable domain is NAGVMQNPRHLVRRRGQEARLRCSPMKGHSHVYWYRQLPEEGLKFMVYLQKENIIDESGMPKERFSAEFPKEGPSILRIQQVVRGDSAAYFCASSPGMGSNTEAFFGQGTRLTVV.

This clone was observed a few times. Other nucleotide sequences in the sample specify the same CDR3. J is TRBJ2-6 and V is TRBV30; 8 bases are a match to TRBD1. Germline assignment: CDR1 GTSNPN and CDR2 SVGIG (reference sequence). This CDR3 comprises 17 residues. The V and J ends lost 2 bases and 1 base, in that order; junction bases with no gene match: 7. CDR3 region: CAWSRTGLGSGANVLTF. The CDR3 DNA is TGTGCCTGGAGTCGGACAGGGTTGGGTTCTGGGGCCAACGTCCTGACTTTC.

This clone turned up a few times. CDR3 sequence: CAWSALAGQGGSPLHF. Written as DNA, the CDR3 is TGTGCCTGGAGTGCACTGGCAGGACAGGGAGGTTCACCCCTCCACTTT. The rearrangement joins TRBV30 to TRBJ1-6; TRBD1 matches 8 bases. The CDR3 extends over 16 amino acids. Trimming removed 1 base from V and 9 bases from J; junction bases left unmatched: 11. Germline V gene lookup returns CDR1 GTSNPN and CDR2 SVGIG (reference sequence).

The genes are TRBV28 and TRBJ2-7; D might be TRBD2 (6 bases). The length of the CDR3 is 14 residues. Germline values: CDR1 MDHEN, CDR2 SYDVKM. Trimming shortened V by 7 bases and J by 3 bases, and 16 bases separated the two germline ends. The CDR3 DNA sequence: TGTGCCAGCACCAAAGCGGGTATGGTCTACGAGCAGTACTTC. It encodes CASTKAGMVYEQYF.

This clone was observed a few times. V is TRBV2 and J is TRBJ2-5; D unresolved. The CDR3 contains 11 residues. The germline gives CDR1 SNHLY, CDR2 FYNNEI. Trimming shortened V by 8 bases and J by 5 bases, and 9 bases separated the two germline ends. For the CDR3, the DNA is TGTGCCAGCCTAGAGAGGGAGACCCAGTACTTC. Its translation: CASLERETQYF.

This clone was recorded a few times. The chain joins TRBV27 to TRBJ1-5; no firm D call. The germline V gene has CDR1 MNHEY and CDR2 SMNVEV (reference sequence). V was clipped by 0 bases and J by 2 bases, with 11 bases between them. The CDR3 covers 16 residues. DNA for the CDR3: TGTGCCAGCAGTTTATCTAGCTCGGGCGGCAATCAGCCCCAGCATTTT. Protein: CASSLSSSGGNQPQHF.

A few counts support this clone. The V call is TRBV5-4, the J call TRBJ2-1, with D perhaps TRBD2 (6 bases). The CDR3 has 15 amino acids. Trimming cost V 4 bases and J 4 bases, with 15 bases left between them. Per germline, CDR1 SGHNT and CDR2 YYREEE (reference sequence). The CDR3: CASSPAGPYYNEQFF. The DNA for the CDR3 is TGTGCCAGCAGCCCCGCGGGACCCTATTACAATGAGCAGTTCTTC.

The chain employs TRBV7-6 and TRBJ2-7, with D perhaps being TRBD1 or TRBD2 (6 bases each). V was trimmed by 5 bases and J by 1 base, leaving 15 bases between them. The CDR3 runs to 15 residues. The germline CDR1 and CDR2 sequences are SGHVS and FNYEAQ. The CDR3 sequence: CASSPRGQGSYEQYF. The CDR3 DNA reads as TGTGCCAGCAGCCCACGGGGGCAAGGTTCCTACGAGCAGTACTTC.

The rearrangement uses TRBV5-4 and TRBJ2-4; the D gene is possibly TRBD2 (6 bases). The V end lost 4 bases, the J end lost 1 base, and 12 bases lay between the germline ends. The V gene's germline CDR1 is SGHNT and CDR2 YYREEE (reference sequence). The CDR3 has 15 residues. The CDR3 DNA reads TGTGCCAGCAGCCCGCGGGGCGTTGCCAAAAACATTCAGTACTTC. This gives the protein CASSPRGVAKNIQYF.

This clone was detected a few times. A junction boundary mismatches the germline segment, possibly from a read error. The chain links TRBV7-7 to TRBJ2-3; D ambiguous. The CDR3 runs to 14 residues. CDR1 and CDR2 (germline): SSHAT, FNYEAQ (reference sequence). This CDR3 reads CASSPRGNTDTQYF. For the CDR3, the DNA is TGTGCTAGCAGCCCTAGAGGCAACACAGATACGCAGTATTTT.

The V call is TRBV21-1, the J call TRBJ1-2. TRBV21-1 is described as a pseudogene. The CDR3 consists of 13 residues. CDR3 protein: CASSKVGVYGYTF. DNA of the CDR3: TGTGCCAGCAGCAAAGTTGGGGTCTATGGCTACACCTTC.

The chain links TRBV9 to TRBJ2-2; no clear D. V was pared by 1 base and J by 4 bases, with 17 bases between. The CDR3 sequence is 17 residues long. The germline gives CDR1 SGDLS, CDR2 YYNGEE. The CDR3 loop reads CASSVTPAGGTTGELFF. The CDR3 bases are TGTGCCAGCAGCGTAACCCCTGCAGGTGGTACCACCGGGGAGCTGTTTTTT. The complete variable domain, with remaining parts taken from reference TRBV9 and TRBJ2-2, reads DSGVTQTPKHLITATGQRVTLRCSPRSGDLSVYWYQQSLDQGLQFLIQYYNGEERAKGNILERFSAQQFPDLHSELNLSSLELGDSALYFCASSVTPAGGTTGELFFGEGSRLTVL.

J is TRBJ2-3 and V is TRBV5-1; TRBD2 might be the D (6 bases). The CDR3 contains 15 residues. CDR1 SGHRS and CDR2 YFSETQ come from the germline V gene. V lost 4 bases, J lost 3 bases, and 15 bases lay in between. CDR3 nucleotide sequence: TGCGCCAGCAGCCGAATACTAGCCCGGACAGATACGCAGTATTTT. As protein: CASSRILARTDTQYF.

The CDR3 spells CASSQGLGQGNQPQHF. CDR3 in DNA: TGCGCCAGCAGCCAAGGTTTAGGACAGGGGAATCAGCCCCAGCATTTT. The chain employs TRBV4-1 and TRBJ1-5; 9 bases align to TRBD1. Trimming removed 1 base from V and 4 bases from J; junction bases left unmatched: 5. The CDR3 loop spans 16 amino acids. In germline, CDR1 is MGHRA, CDR2 YSYEKL.

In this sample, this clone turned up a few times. CDR3 bases: TGTGCCAGCAGTTCTGGGGGGACAGGGGGCTACGAGCAGTACTTC. This gives the protein CASSSGGTGGYEQYF. The gene calls are TRBV28 and TRBJ2-7; the match to TRBD1 covers 11 bases. Germline loops: CDR1 MDHEN, CDR2 SYDVKM. CDR3 size: 15 residues. The J segment lost 3 bases and the V segment lost 4 bases, leaving 5 bases of the junction unmatched.

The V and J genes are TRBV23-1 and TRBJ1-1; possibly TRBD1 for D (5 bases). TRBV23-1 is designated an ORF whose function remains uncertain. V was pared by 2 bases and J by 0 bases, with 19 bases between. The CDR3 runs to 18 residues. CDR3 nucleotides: TGCGCCAGCAGTCAACGCGGAGCGGGATGGGGCATGAACACTGAAGCTTTCTTT. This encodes CASSQRGAGWGMNTEAFF.

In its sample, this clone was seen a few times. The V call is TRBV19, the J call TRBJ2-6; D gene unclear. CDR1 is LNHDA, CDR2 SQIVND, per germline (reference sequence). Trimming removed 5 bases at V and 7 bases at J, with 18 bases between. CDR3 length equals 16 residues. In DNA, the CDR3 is TGTGCCAGTAGTGCCCACGTTGGCCTCGGAGCCAACGTCCTGACTTTC. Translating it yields CASSAHVGLGANVLTF.